This is a list of T cell receptor beta chains from one sample in a study of cytomegalovirus exposure and HLA in healthy donors. The method was immunoSEQ multiplex PCR; TCRdb's version includes in-frame clones alone and lacks a portion of them. Seen in this sample are more than 40,000 clones; the ten most common clones hold more than 0.9%. The sequenced sample consisted of PBMCs. The receptors come from a woman in her thirties or forties in good health and CMV-seronegative. The CDR3 runs from the conserved cysteine through the conserved F or W. Each record gives: CDR3 length, J gene, D gene, V gene, CDR3 protein, CDR3 DNA. A D gene is named only where the DNA matches it firmly.

length: 17; J: TRBJ2-3; D: TRBD2; V: TRBV4-3; CDR3: CASSQEAAREGTDTQYF; DNA: TGCGCCAGCAGCCAAGAAGCGGCGCGGGAGGGGACAGATACGCAGTATTTT
length: 15; J: TRBJ1-5; D: NA; V: TRBV4-1; CDR3: CASSQGGGGNQPQHF; DNA: TGCGCCAGCAGCCAAGGAGGAGGAGGCAATCAGCCCCAGCATTTT
length: 12; J: TRBJ1-2; D: NA; V: TRBV2; CDR3: CASSSGVYGYTF; DNA: TGTGCCAGCAGTAGCGGGGTCTATGGCTACACCTTC
length: 14; J: TRBJ1-1; D: TRBD1; V: TRBV5-5; CDR3: CASRFDRGRTEAFF; DNA: TGTGCCAGCAGGTTTGACAGGGGAAGAACTGAAGCTTTCTTT
length: 12; J: TRBJ1-2; D: TRBD1; V: TRBV5-1; CDR3: CASGQGQSGYTF; DNA: TGCGCCAGCGGGCAGGGACAGTCGGGCTACACCTTC
length: 16; J: TRBJ2-7; D: NA; V: TRBV14; CDR3: CASSHLTGIGSYEQYF; DNA: TGTGCCAGCAGCCATCTAACAGGGATCGGATCCTACGAGCAGTACTTC
length: 14; J: TRBJ2-7; D: NA; V: TRBV4-1; CDR3: CASSQTPTSREQYF; DNA: TGCGCCAGCAGCCAAACCCCCACCTCGCGGGAGCAGTACTTC
length: 15; J: TRBJ1-3; D: NA; V: TRBV5-4; CDR3: CASSLERVGGNTIYF; DNA: TGTGCCAGCAGCTTGGAGCGGGTTGGTGGAAACACCATATATTTT
length: 16; J: TRBJ2-2; D: TRBD2; V: TRBV7-9; CDR3: CASSLAGSGSTGELFF; DNA: TGTGCCAGCAGCTTAGCCGGGAGCGGGAGCACCGGGGAGCTGTTTTTT
length: 13; J: TRBJ1-2; D: NA; V: TRBV28; CDR3: CASSFSGNYGYTF; DNA: TGTGCCAGCAGTTTCTCGGGGAACTATGGCTACACCTTC
length: 14; J: TRBJ1-5; D: TRBD1; V: TRBV27; CDR3: CASSSDRGSQPQHF; DNA: TGTGCCAGCAGTTCGGACAGGGGAAGTCAGCCCCAGCATTTT
length: 15; J: TRBJ2-5; D: TRBD2; V: TRBV19; CDR3: CASRGPSGPRETQYF; DNA: TGTGCCAGTAGGGGGCCTAGCGGGCCCAGAGAGACCCAGTACTTC
length: 15; J: TRBJ2-4; D: NA; V: TRBV4-1; CDR3: CASSQVGGVGNIQYF; DNA: TGCGCCAGCAGCCAAGTGGGGGGAGTCGGCAACATTCAGTACTTC
length: 14; J: TRBJ2-3; D: NA; V: TRBV6-5; CDR3: CASRDRGGTDTQYF; DNA: TGTGCCAGCAGGGACCGGGGTGGCACAGATACGCAGTATTTT
length: 12; J: TRBJ2-7; D: TRBD1; V: TRBV29-1; CDR3: CSVDTGEDEQYF; DNA: TGCAGCGTGGACACAGGGGAAGACGAGCAGTACTTC
length: 16; J: TRBJ2-5; D: TRBD2; V: TRBV2; CDR3: CASSQGLAGALETQYF; DNA: TGTGCCAGCAGTCAGGGACTAGCGGGAGCGTTAGAGACCCAGTACTTC
length: 13; J: TRBJ2-1; D: NA; V: TRBV4-1; CDR3: CASSQVSGWEQFF; DNA: TGCGCCAGCAGCCAAGTTAGTGGTTGGGAGCAGTTCTTC
length: 15; J: TRBJ1-2; D: NA; V: TRBV28; CDR3: CASSTPQSGDYGYTF; DNA: TGTGCCAGCAGCACACCCCAGTCAGGGGACTATGGCTACACCTTC
length: 17; J: TRBJ1-5; D: NA; V: TRBV28; CDR3: CASTRRAGGFINQPQHF; DNA: TGTGCCAGCACCAGAAGAGCGGGGGGTTTCATCAATCAGCCCCAGCATTTT
length: 15; J: TRBJ1-4; D: TRBD1; V: TRBV2; CDR3: CASSPRTGTYEKLFF; DNA: TGTGCCAGCAGCCCCAGGACAGGGACTTATGAAAAACTGTTTTTT
length: 15; J: TRBJ2-2; D: TRBD1; V: TRBV19; CDR3: CASSMTGGITGELFF; DNA: TGTGCCAGTAGTATGACAGGGGGTATCACCGGGGAGCTGTTTTTT
length: 14; J: TRBJ2-7; D: NA; V: TRBV7-9; CDR3: CASSLEQRSYEQYF; DNA: TGTGCCAGCAGCTTAGAACAGAGATCCTACGAGCAGTACTTC
length: 18; J: TRBJ1-5; D: NA; V: TRBV28; CDR3: CASSLWSLAVYSNQPQHF; DNA: TGTGCCAGCAGTTTATGGTCTTTGGCAGTTTATAGCAATCAGCCCCAGCATTTT
length: 14; J: TRBJ2-4; D: TRBD2; V: TRBV7-6; CDR3: CASSLGPGGNIQYF; DNA: TGTGCCAGCAGCTTAGGTCCGGGGGGAAACATTCAGTACTTC
length: 15; J: TRBJ1-2; D: TRBD1; V: TRBV28; CDR3: CASSLLPGQINGYTF; DNA: TGTGCCAGCAGTTTACTTCCGGGACAGATTAATGGCTACACCTTC
length: 13; J: TRBJ2-5; D: TRBD1; V: TRBV2; CDR3: CASSRTGLETQYF; DNA: TGTGCCAGCAGTCGGACAGGTTTGGAGACCCAGTACTTC
length: 18; J: TRBJ2-1; D: TRBD2; V: TRBV4-2; CDR3: CASSQDKLAGVFDNEQFF; DNA: TGTGCCAGCAGCCAAGATAAGTTAGCGGGAGTTTTTGACAATGAGCAGTTCTTC
length: 19; J: TRBJ2-1; D: TRBD1; V: TRBV4-3; CDR3: CASSQELFIGDRINNEQFF; DNA: TGCGCCAGCAGCCAAGAATTGTTTATTGGGGACAGAATAAACAATGAGCAGTTCTTC
length: 12; J: TRBJ2-7; D: NA; V: TRBV7-9; CDR3: CTSSAGPSEQYF; DNA: TGTACCAGCAGTGCGGGGCCCAGTGAGCAGTACTTC
length: 16; J: TRBJ2-1; D: TRBD2; V: TRBV9; CDR3: CASSLVGGSPLNEQFF; DNA: TGTGCCAGCAGCTTAGTGGGCGGGAGTCCCCTCAATGAGCAGTTCTTC
length: 16; J: TRBJ1-2; D: TRBD1; V: TRBV5-4; CDR3: CASSMGTGATNYGYTF; DNA: TGTGCCAGCAGCATGGGGACAGGGGCAACTAACTATGGCTACACCTTC
length: 18; J: TRBJ2-2; D: NA; V: TRBV6-4; CDR3: CASSECSIGEVDTGELFF; DNA: TGTGCCAGCAGTGAGTGTAGCATAGGAGAAGTCGACACCGGGGAGCTGTTTTTT
length: 15; J: TRBJ2-2; D: TRBD2; V: TRBV25-1; CDR3: CASSTGGRGGGELFF; DNA: TGTGCCAGCAGCACGGGCGGGAGGGGTGGCGGGGAGCTGTTTTTT
length: 15; J: TRBJ1-2; D: NA; V: TRBV5-1; CDR3: CASSPGDYLNYGYTF; DNA: TGCGCCAGCAGCCCAGGGGACTACCTTAACTATGGCTACACCTTC
length: 16; J: TRBJ2-7; D: TRBD1; V: TRBV18; CDR3: CASSPPLQGLTHEQYF; DNA: TGTGCCAGCTCACCTCCCCTACAGGGGCTCACCCACGAGCAGTACTTC
length: 17; J: TRBJ1-2; D: TRBD1; V: TRBV6-1; CDR3: CASSEIGTGGAEYGYTF; DNA: TGTGCCAGCAGTGAAATTGGGACAGGGGGCGCGGAATATGGCTACACCTTC
length: 14; J: TRBJ2-7; D: NA; V: TRBV18; CDR3: CASSPRYSSYEQYF; DNA: TGTGCCAGCTCACCACGATACAGCTCCTACGAGCAGTACTTC
length: 14; J: TRBJ2-1; D: NA; V: TRBV5-1; CDR3: CASSFQNTYNEQFF; DNA: TGCGCCAGCAGCTTCCAGAACACCTACAATGAGCAGTTCTTC
length: 16; J: TRBJ2-3; D: TRBD2; V: TRBV7-2; CDR3: CASSLVRSGGWDTQYF; DNA: TGTGCCAGCAGCTTGGTTCGTAGCGGGGGGTGGGATACGCAGTATTTT
length: 17; J: TRBJ2-7; D: TRBD1; V: TRBV4-2; CDR3: CASSQTRGTGEKGEQYF; DNA: TGTGCCAGCAGCCAAACCCGCGGGACAGGGGAAAAAGGCGAGCAGTACTTC
length: 13; J: TRBJ2-6; D: NA; V: TRBV28; CDR3: CASIMTAHNVLTF; DNA: TGTGCCAGCATCATGACAGCACACAACGTCCTGACTTTC
length: 14; J: TRBJ1-5; D: NA; V: TRBV5-6; CDR3: CASSWRDHNQPQHF; DNA: TGTGCCAGCAGCTGGAGGGACCACAATCAGCCCCAGCATTTT
length: 14; J: TRBJ2-7; D: TRBD2; V: TRBV6-1; CDR3: CASSDAGAVYEQYF; DNA: TGTGCCAGCAGTGACGCGGGAGCGGTCTACGAGCAGTACTTC
length: 14; J: TRBJ2-5; D: NA; V: TRBV7-6; CDR3: CASSLAGGRETQYF; DNA: TGTGCCAGCAGCTTAGCGGGGGGGCGTGAGACCCAGTACTTC
length: 15; J: TRBJ1-1; D: TRBD1; V: TRBV18; CDR3: CASSLQTGMNTEAFF; DNA: TGTGCCAGCTCACTACAGACAGGGATGAACACTGAAGCTTTCTTT
length: 17; J: TRBJ2-5; D: TRBD2; V: TRBV5-4; CDR3: CASSLVETSGTPETQYF; DNA: TGTGCCAGCAGCTTGGTTGAGACTAGCGGGACCCCAGAGACCCAGTACTTC
length: 17; J: TRBJ1-2; D: NA; V: TRBV7-9; CDR3: CASSVAATGKNNYGYTF; DNA: TGTGCCAGCAGCGTAGCAGCTACAGGGAAAAACAACTATGGCTACACCTTC
length: 14; J: TRBJ2-7; D: NA; V: TRBV30; CDR3: CAWSYFGQSYEQYF; DNA: TGTGCCTGGAGTTATTTCGGACAGTCCTACGAGCAGTACTTC
length: 15; J: TRBJ2-7; D: TRBD2; V: TRBV6-5; CDR3: CASSYSGGKAYEQYF; DNA: TGTGCCAGCAGTTACTCCGGGGGGAAGGCCTACGAGCAGTACTTC
length: 18; J: TRBJ2-6; D: TRBD1; V: TRBV5-1; CDR3: CASSPWDRLSSGANVLTF; DNA: TGCGCCAGCAGCCCCTGGGACAGGCTGTCCTCTGGGGCCAACGTCCTGACTTTC